This TCR beta chain was profiled in a study of human T cells and chemical hapten exposure. About the research overall: A mostly female patient group had alopecia areata, totalis or universalis.

In the original processing: Counting gave a median of around 96,000 TCRs per sample, with values ranging from about 23,224 to 700,000. TCRdb used MiXCR to reprocess the RACE reads, holding one entry per CDR3 protein. The V and J calls follow TCRdb's processing rather than the paper's. The sample holds around 57,000 distinct CDR3 sequences, approximately 10% seen once. Time point of the sample: patch test 1, 2 weeks after DPC sensitization. Treatment described: therapeutic diphenylcyclopropenone sensitization with weekly scalp DPC. Blood, whole and unfractionated, served as the source for total RNA extraction. Donation of samples came from alopecia patients who were 18 to 70 years old and suitable for DPC. J gave up 3 bases and V 5 bases, and 15 bases lay outside the gene matches. CDR1 is MNHNS, CDR2 SASEGT, per germline. This CDR3 has 18 amino acids.

The source material was whole blood, sampled in connection with sensitization to the hapten diphenylcyclopropenone (DPC). The V call is TRBV6-1, the J call TRBJ1-1; 10 bases line up with TRBD1. The sequence was collected from a woman between 40 and 50 years old with alopecia areata. Some clones in this sample may be carry-over from other donors' samples. CDR3 nucleotides: TGTGCCAGCAGTCGCGGACAGGGGGTGGCCGGTGGGGACACTGAAGCTTTCTTT. It encodes CASSRGQGVAGGDTEAFF.